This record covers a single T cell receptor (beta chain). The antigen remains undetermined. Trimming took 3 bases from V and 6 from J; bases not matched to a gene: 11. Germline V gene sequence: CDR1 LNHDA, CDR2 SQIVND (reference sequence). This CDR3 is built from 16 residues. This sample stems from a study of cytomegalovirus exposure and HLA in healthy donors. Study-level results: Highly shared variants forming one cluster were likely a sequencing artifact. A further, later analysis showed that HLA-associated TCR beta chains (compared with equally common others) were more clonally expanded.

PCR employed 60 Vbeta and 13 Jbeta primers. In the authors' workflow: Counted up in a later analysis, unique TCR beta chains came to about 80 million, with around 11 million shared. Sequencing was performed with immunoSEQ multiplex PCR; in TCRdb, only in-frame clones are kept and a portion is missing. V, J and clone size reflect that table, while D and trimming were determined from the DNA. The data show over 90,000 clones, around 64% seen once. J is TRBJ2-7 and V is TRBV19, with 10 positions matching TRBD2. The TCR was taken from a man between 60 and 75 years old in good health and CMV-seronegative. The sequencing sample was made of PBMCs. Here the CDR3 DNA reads TGTGCCAGTAGTATGTTGGGAGCGGGAGGGAGAGGCGAGCAGTACTTC. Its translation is CASSMLGAGGRGEQYF.